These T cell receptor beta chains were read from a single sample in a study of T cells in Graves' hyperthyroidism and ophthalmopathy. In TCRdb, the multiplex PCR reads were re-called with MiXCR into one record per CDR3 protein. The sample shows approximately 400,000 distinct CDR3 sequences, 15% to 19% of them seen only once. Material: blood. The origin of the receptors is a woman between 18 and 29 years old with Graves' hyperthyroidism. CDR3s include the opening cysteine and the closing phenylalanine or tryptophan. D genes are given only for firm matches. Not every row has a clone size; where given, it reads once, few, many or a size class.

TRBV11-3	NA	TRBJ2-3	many	TGTGCCAGCAGCTTTAATCCTAGCACAGATACGCAGTATTTT	CASSFNPSTDTQYF
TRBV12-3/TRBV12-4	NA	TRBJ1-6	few	TGTGCCAGCAGTTTGGTACACAATAATTCACCCCTCCACTTT	CASSLVHNNSPLHF
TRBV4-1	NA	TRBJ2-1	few	TGCGCCAGCAGAGACCCTTATGGCTCTAACAATGAGCAGTTCTTC	CASRDPYGSNNEQFF
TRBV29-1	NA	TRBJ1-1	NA	TGCAGCGTTTCGGGACGGAACACTGAAGCTTTCTTT	CSVSGRNTEAFF
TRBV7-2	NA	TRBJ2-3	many	TGTGCCAGCAGCTTAAAAGATACGCAGTATTTT	CASSLKDTQYF
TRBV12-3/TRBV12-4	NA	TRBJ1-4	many	TGTGCCAGCACCTTAGGGGGGGGCCGGGAGGGACTGTTTTTT	CASTLGGGREGLFF
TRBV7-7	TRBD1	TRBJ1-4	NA	TGTGCTAGCAGCTTGGGGGGTGACAGGGATGAAAAACTGTTTTTT	CASSLGGDRDEKLFF
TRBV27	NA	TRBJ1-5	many	TGTGCCAGCAGTTTTTCAACTCGGCATAGCAATCAGCCCCAGCATTTT	CASSFSTRHSNQPQHF
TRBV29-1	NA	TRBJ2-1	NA	TGCAGCGTTGAAGGACCAGCGGAGCGCTACAATGAGCAGTTCTTC	CSVEGPAERYNEQFF
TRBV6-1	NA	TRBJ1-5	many	TGTGCCAGCAGACTCGACAGAAGCAATCAGCCCCAGCATTTT	CASRLDRSNQPQHF
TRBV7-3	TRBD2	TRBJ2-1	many	TGTGCCAGCAGCTTAGGTAGCGGGAGTGGTAATGAGCAGTTCTTC	CASSLGSGSGNEQFF
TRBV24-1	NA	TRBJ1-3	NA	TGTGCCCCCTTCTCGAGACGGTACTCTGGAAACACCATATATTTT	CAPFSRRYSGNTIYF
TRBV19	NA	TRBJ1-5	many	TGTGCCAGTAGTCCCAACCTGGACAGAGCTTATCAGCCCCAGCATTTT	CASSPNLDRAYQPQHF
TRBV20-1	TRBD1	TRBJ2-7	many	TGCAGTGCTCTGGACAGGGTCGCCGTCGAGCAGTACTTC	CSALDRVAVEQYF
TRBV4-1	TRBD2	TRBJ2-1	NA	TGCGCCAGCAGTTTCTCAGGAGCGGGAGCGTACAATGAGCAGTTCTTC	CASSFSGAGAYNEQFF
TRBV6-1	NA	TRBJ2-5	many	TGTGCCAGCAGTAAAAGCCCCGGGGGGACCCAGTACTTC	CASSKSPGGTQYF
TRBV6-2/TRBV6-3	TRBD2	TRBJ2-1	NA	TGTGCCAGCAGTACAACCGGGACTACAAACAATGAGCAGTTCTTC	CASSTTGTTNNEQFF
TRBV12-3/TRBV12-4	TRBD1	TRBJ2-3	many	TGTGCCAGCAGGGACCGGGACAGGGGGACAGATACGCAGTATTTT	CASRDRDRGTDTQYF
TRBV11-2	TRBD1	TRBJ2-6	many	TGTGCCAGCAGCGAGACAGGGTCTGGGGCCAACGTCCTGACTTTC	CASSETGSGANVLTF
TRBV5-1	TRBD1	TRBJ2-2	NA	TGCGCCAGCAGCATTACAGGGGCCGGGGAGCTGTTTTTT	CASSITGAGELFF
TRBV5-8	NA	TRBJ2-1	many	TGTGCCAGCAGCCCAGGACGGACCTACAATGAGCAGTTCTTC	CASSPGRTYNEQFF
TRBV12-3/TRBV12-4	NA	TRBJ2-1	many	TGTGCCAGCAGCCATAGCGGAGCAGAGTTTAATGAGCAGTTCTTC	CASSHSGAEFNEQFF
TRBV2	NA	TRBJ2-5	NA	TGTGCCAGCAGACCGGACAGAGGGTCGGAGACCCAGTACTTC	CASRPDRGSETQYF
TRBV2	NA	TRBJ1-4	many	TGTGCCAGCAGTGGACAGAATGAAAAACTGTTTTTT	CASSGQNEKLFF
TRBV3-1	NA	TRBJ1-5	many	TGTGCCAGCAGCCAAGATGGGGGGCACGGCAATCAGCCCCAGCATTTT	CASSQDGGHGNQPQHF
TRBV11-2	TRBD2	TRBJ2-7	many	TGTGCCAGCAGCCGGACTAGCGACTCCTACGAGCAGTACTTC	CASSRTSDSYEQYF
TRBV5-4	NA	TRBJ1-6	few	TGTGCCAGCACCCCCGGGGCTAATTCACCCCTCCACTTT	CASTPGANSPLHF
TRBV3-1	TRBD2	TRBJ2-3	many	TGTGCCAGCAGCCAAGGGACTAGCGGGAAGAGCACAGATACGCAGTATTTT	CASSQGTSGKSTDTQYF
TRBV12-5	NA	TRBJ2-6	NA	TGTGCTAGTGCCGTGAGGGGAACGGGGGCCAACATCCTAACTTTC	CASAVRGTGANILTF
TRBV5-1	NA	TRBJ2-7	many	TGCGCCAGCAGCTTGGCCCCCTACGAGCAGTACTTC	CASSLAPYEQYF
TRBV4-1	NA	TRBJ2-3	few	TGCGCCAGCAGCCAAGATACCACAGATACGCAGTATTTT	CASSQDTTDTQYF
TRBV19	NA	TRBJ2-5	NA	TGTGCCAGTAGTTATTCAGGGTGGGATCAAGAGACCCAGTACTTC	CASSYSGWDQETQYF
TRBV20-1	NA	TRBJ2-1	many	TGCAGTGCTAGAGATCTCCCGGGGGCCGTCAATGAGCAGTTCTTC	CSARDLPGAVNEQFF
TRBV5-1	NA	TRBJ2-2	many	TGCGCCAGCAGCTTGGAGGGGCGGAGGAGCACCGGGGAGCTGTTTTTT	CASSLEGRRSTGELFF
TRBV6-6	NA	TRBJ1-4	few	TGTGCCAGCAGTTACTCGGAGAGATTGGGTGAAAAACTGTTTTTT	CASSYSERLGEKLFF
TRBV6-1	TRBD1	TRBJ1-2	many	TGTGCCAGCAGGGGGACAGGGGTTTTCTATGGCTACACCTTC	CASRGTGVFYGYTF
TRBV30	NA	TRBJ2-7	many	TGTGCCTATGCTGGGACCTCCTACGAGCAGTACTTC	CAYAGTSYEQYF
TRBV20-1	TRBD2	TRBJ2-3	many	TGCAGTGCTTCTGGACTAGCGGGAGGGACAGATACGCAGTATTTT	CSASGLAGGTDTQYF
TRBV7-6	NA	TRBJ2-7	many	TGTGCCAGCAGCTTAGAGGGGGACGGCGACGAGCAGTACTTC	CASSLEGDGDEQYF
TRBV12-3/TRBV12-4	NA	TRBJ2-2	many	TGTGCCAGCAGTTTTTCTCACACCGGGGAGCTGTTTTTT	CASSFSHTGELFF
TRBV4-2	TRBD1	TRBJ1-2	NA	TGTGCCAGCAGCCCGGCGCTCACAGGGGGCGGCTATGGCTACACCTTC	CASSPALTGGGYGYTF
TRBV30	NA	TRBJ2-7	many	TGTGCCTGGAGTCCAGACACCTACGAGCAGTACTTC	CAWSPDTYEQYF
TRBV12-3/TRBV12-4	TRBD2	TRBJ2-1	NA	TGTGCCAGCAGCGGTAGCGGGAGGGCCTCCTACAATGAGCAGTTCTTC	CASSGSGRASYNEQFF
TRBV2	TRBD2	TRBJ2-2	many	TGTGCCAGCAGTAAAACTTGGACTAGCGGGAGGAAATACACCGGGGAGCTGTTTTTT	CASSKTWTSGRKYTGELFF
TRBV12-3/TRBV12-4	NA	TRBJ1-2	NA	TGTGCCAGCAGTTTTCCGTACGGCAGGAACTATGGCTACACCTTC	CASSFPYGRNYGYTF
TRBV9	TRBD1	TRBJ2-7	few	TGTGCCAGCAGCGGCGACAGGGGGTCCCACGAGCAGTACTTC	CASSGDRGSHEQYF
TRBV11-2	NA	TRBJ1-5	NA	TGCACCAGCAGCTTAGGTCATAGGGGCAATCAGCCCCAGCATTTT	CTSSLGHRGNQPQHF
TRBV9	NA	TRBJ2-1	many	TGTGCCAGCAGCGTAGGAGGGTGGGCAGGGGACAATGAGCAGTTCTTC	CASSVGGWAGDNEQFF